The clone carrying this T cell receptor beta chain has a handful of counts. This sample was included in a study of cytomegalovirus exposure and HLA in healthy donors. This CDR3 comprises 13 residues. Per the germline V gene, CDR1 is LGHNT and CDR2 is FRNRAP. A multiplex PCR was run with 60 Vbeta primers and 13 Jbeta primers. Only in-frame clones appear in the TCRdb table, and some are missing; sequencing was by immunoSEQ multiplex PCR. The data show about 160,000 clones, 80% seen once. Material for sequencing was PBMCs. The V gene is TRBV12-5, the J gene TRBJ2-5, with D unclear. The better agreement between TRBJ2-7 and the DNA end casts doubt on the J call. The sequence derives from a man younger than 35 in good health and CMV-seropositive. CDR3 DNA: TGTGCTAGTGGGCTTCAGGATTCCTACGAGCAGTACTTC. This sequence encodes CASGLQDSYEQYF.